This is a list of T cell receptor beta chains from one sample in a study of Graves' ophthalmopathy and Graves' hyperthyroidism. TCRdb recomputed calls from the multiplex PCR reads with MiXCR, one row per CDR3 protein. This sample has roughly 400,000 distinct CDR3 sequences, with roughly 18% found just once. Sequenced: peripheral blood. All receptors come from a woman aged 18-30 years with Graves' ophthalmopathy. Each CDR3 is given with its conserved first and last residue. Each record gives: CDR3 protein, CDR3 DNA, D gene, clone size, J gene, V gene. D genes are given only for firm matches. For some rows the clone size is stated as once, few or many, or as a class when expanded; others skip it.

CDR3 protein: CASSLSGRAGAEQYF; CDR3 DNA: TGTGCCAGCAGTTTATCTGGACGGGCAGGCGCCGAGCAGTACTTC; D gene: .; clone size: many; J gene: TRBJ2-7; V gene: TRBV12-3/TRBV12-4
CDR3 protein: CASSQDQPPRHGELFF; CDR3 DNA: TGTGCCAGCAGCCAAGATCAACCTCCCCGGCACGGGGAGCTGTTTTTT; D gene: .; clone size: few; J gene: TRBJ2-2; V gene: TRBV14
CDR3 protein: CASSHRRGGLAGGYEQYF; CDR3 DNA: TGTGCCAGCAGCCATCGGAGGGGCGGACTAGCGGGGGGCTACGAGCAGTACTTC; D gene: TRBD2; clone size: many; J gene: TRBJ2-7; V gene: TRBV28
CDR3 protein: CASSKKAGGVEAFF; CDR3 DNA: TGTGCCAGCAGTAAGAAGGCAGGGGGTGTTGAAGCTTTCTTT; D gene: TRBD1; clone size: .; J gene: TRBJ1-1; V gene: TRBV6-4
CDR3 protein: CASSRTEAFF; CDR3 DNA: TGTGCCAGCAGTCGCACTGAAGCTTTCTTT; D gene: .; clone size: many; J gene: TRBJ1-1; V gene: TRBV6-1
CDR3 protein: CTSSADSLAQETQYF; CDR3 DNA: TGTACCAGCAGCGCTGATTCGTTGGCCCAAGAGACCCAGTACTTC; D gene: .; clone size: many; J gene: TRBJ2-5; V gene: TRBV11-2
CDR3 protein: CARRTASGEWDQPQHF; CDR3 DNA: TGTGCCAGGCGAACCGCCTCAGGGGAATGGGATCAGCCCCAGCATTTT; D gene: .; clone size: many; J gene: TRBJ1-5; V gene: TRBV19
CDR3 protein: CSARWAGTTEQYF; CDR3 DNA: TGCAGTGCTAGATGGGCAGGGACAACCGAGCAGTACTTC; D gene: .; clone size: many; J gene: TRBJ2-7; V gene: TRBV20-1
CDR3 protein: CASSQGRGAGNNYGYTF; CDR3 DNA: TGTGCCAGCAGCCAGGGCAGGGGGGCTGGGAATAACTATGGCTACACCTTC; D gene: TRBD1; clone size: many; J gene: TRBJ1-2; V gene: TRBV11-2
CDR3 protein: CASRPSSFGGQGRYEQYF; CDR3 DNA: TGTGCCAGCAGACCCTCCTCCTTCGGGGGACAGGGGAGGTACGAGCAGTACTTC; D gene: TRBD1; clone size: many; J gene: TRBJ2-7; V gene: TRBV4-2
CDR3 protein: CSGHIVQGPNTEAFF; CDR3 DNA: TGCAGTGGTCATATTGTACAGGGCCCGAACACTGAAGCTTTCTTT; D gene: .; clone size: many; J gene: TRBJ1-1; V gene: TRBV20-1
CDR3 protein: CATGQGLTYEQYF; CDR3 DNA: TGTGCCACTGGACAGGGGTTAACCTACGAGCAGTACTTC; D gene: TRBD1; clone size: many; J gene: TRBJ2-7; V gene: TRBV12-3/TRBV12-4
CDR3 protein: CAWRIGWDVSSENTIYF; CDR3 DNA: TGTGCCTGGAGAATCGGGTGGGACGTCAGCTCTGAAAACACCATATATTTT; D gene: .; clone size: many; J gene: TRBJ1-3; V gene: TRBV30
CDR3 protein: CASMVQISGNTIYF; CDR3 DNA: TGTGCCAGCATGGTACAGATCTCTGGAAACACCATATATTTT; D gene: .; clone size: .; J gene: TRBJ1-3; V gene: TRBV2
CDR3 protein: CASTGTGTQYF; CDR3 DNA: TGTGCCAGCACAGGGACGGGGACCCAGTACTTC; D gene: .; clone size: many; J gene: TRBJ2-5; V gene: TRBV2
CDR3 protein: CASSFGGAYEQYF; CDR3 DNA: TGTGCCAGCAGCTTCGGGGGAGCCTACGAGCAGTACTTC; D gene: .; clone size: many; J gene: TRBJ2-7; V gene: TRBV7-8
CDR3 protein: CASSPQGPVEQYF; CDR3 DNA: TGCGCCAGCAGCCCCCAGGGCCCCGTCGAGCAGTACTTC; D gene: .; clone size: many; J gene: TRBJ2-7; V gene: TRBV4-1
CDR3 protein: CASGLGSYEQYF; CDR3 DNA: TGTGCTAGTGGTTTGGGGTCCTACGAGCAGTACTTC; D gene: .; clone size: .; J gene: TRBJ2-7; V gene: TRBV12-5
CDR3 protein: CASSESGHYEQYF; CDR3 DNA: TGTGCCAGCAGTGAATCAGGCCACTACGAGCAGTACTTC; D gene: .; clone size: few; J gene: TRBJ2-7; V gene: TRBV6-1
CDR3 protein: CASSLSGQGWTEAFF; CDR3 DNA: TGTGCCAGCAGCCTATCCGGACAGGGGTGGACTGAAGCTTTCTTT; D gene: TRBD1; clone size: many; J gene: TRBJ1-1; V gene: TRBV5-5
CDR3 protein: CASSPYPGTEAFF; CDR3 DNA: TGTGCCAGCAGTCCGTACCCGGGCACTGAAGCTTTCTTT; D gene: .; clone size: many; J gene: TRBJ1-1; V gene: TRBV27
CDR3 protein: CASSVQLAGVAYEQYF; CDR3 DNA: TGTGCCAGCAGCGTCCAACTAGCGGGAGTAGCCTACGAGCAGTACTTC; D gene: TRBD2; clone size: many; J gene: TRBJ2-7; V gene: TRBV11-1
CDR3 protein: CASSDSGLHYGYTF; CDR3 DNA: TGTGCCAGCAGTGATTCTGGCCTTCACTATGGCTACACCTTC; D gene: .; clone size: .; J gene: TRBJ1-2; V gene: TRBV6-1
CDR3 protein: CASSQTSGVFYEQYF; CDR3 DNA: TGTGCCAGCAGTCAGACTAGCGGGGTTTTTTACGAGCAGTACTTC; D gene: TRBD2; clone size: many; J gene: TRBJ2-7; V gene: TRBV28
CDR3 protein: CASSSDRLMNTEAFF; CDR3 DNA: TGTGCCAGCAGTTCGGACAGGTTGATGAACACTGAAGCTTTCTTT; D gene: TRBD1; clone size: many; J gene: TRBJ1-1; V gene: TRBV27
CDR3 protein: CASSYGGTQYF; CDR3 DNA: TGTGCCAGCAGTTATGGGGGGACCCAGTACTTC; D gene: .; clone size: many; J gene: TRBJ2-5; V gene: TRBV6-2/TRBV6-3
CDR3 protein: CATSREKLLGGETQYF; CDR3 DNA: TGTGCCACCAGCAGAGAGAAGTTATTGGGTGGCGAGACCCAGTACTTC; D gene: .; clone size: many; J gene: TRBJ2-5; V gene: TRBV15
CDR3 protein: CASSLSQALRYEQYF; CDR3 DNA: TGTGCCAGCAGTTTATCGCAGGCCCTCCGCTACGAGCAGTACTTC; D gene: .; clone size: few; J gene: TRBJ2-7; V gene: TRBV27
CDR3 protein: CASSLGGGSSTEAFF; CDR3 DNA: TGTGCCAGCAGTTTGGGCGGGGGAAGTAGCACTGAAGCTTTCTTT; D gene: .; clone size: many; J gene: TRBJ1-1; V gene: TRBV27
CDR3 protein: CASSLDPASPLHF; CDR3 DNA: TGTGCCAGCAGCTTAGATCCGGCTTCACCCCTCCACTTT; D gene: .; clone size: .; J gene: TRBJ1-6; V gene: TRBV11-2
CDR3 protein: CASSQAGTGGGELFF; CDR3 DNA: TGCGCCAGCAGCCAAGCCGGGACAGGGGGCGGAGAGCTGTTTTTT; D gene: TRBD1; clone size: .; J gene: TRBJ2-2; V gene: TRBV4-1
CDR3 protein: CASSTTGESSGYTF; CDR3 DNA: TGTGCCAGCAGTACCACAGGGGAGTCGAGCGGCTACACCTTC; D gene: TRBD1; clone size: many; J gene: TRBJ1-2; V gene: TRBV6-4
CDR3 protein: CATSDPADGRQETQYF; CDR3 DNA: TGTGCCACCAGTGATCCGGCGGACGGGAGGCAAGAGACCCAGTACTTC; D gene: TRBD2; clone size: many; J gene: TRBJ2-5; V gene: TRBV24-1
CDR3 protein: CASSRTGAIMNTEAFF; CDR3 DNA: TGTGCCAGCAGTCGGACAGGGGCAATCATGAACACTGAAGCTTTCTTT; D gene: TRBD1; clone size: many; J gene: TRBJ1-1; V gene: TRBV12-3/TRBV12-4
CDR3 protein: CASTRAGGREETQYF; CDR3 DNA: TGTGCCAGCACCCGAGCGGGAGGGCGGGAAGAGACCCAGTACTTC; D gene: TRBD2; clone size: .; J gene: TRBJ2-5; V gene: TRBV9
CDR3 protein: CASSRRGTSVYEQYF; CDR3 DNA: TGTGCCAGCAGCCGCCGGGGGACTAGCGTTTACGAGCAGTACTTC; D gene: TRBD2; clone size: many; J gene: TRBJ2-7; V gene: TRBV5-6
CDR3 protein: CAVGRMNTEAFF; CDR3 DNA: TGTGCCGTGGGTCGGATGAACACTGAAGCTTTCTTT; D gene: .; clone size: many; J gene: TRBJ1-1; V gene: TRBV19
CDR3 protein: CASSLTGGIGYTF; CDR3 DNA: TGTGCCAGCAGCCTAACGGGGGGGATTGGCTACACCTTC; D gene: .; clone size: .; J gene: TRBJ1-2; V gene: TRBV7-2
CDR3 protein: CASSPNTGPSDEQYF; CDR3 DNA: TGTGCCAGCAGCCCAAACACCGGACCGTCGGACGAGCAGTACTTC; D gene: .; clone size: many; J gene: TRBJ2-7; V gene: TRBV11-2
CDR3 protein: CASRDETQYF; CDR3 DNA: TGTGCCAGCAGGGACGAGACCCAGTACTTC; D gene: .; clone size: many; J gene: TRBJ2-5; V gene: TRBV25-1
CDR3 protein: CASSLVLQGKGYTF; CDR3 DNA: TGTGCCAGCAGTTTAGTCCTTCAGGGCAAGGGCTACACCTTC; D gene: .; clone size: many; J gene: TRBJ1-2; V gene: TRBV12-3/TRBV12-4
CDR3 protein: CASSRGLSGNTIYF; CDR3 DNA: TGTGCCAGCAGTCGAGGCCTCTCTGGAAACACCATATATTTT; D gene: .; clone size: many; J gene: TRBJ1-3; V gene: TRBV6-5